Each of the 14 T cell receptor beta chains below was sequenced from the same sample in a study of long-term antiretroviral therapy in people with HIV. This was the immunoSEQ v3.0 assay at survey level. Sequenced by immunoSEQ multiplex PCR; TCRdb stores in-frame clones only, minus some. The data contain 19,000 or so clones, 81% of them singletons. This material consisted of unsorted PBMCs, taken 0.3 years before starting antiretroviral therapy. The origin of the receptors is a man in his forties or fifties with HIV.

The chain uses TRBV28 and TRBJ2-7; D unresolved. With 3 bases removed from V and 1 base from J, the gap between germline ends came to 10 bases. This CDR3 spans 14 amino acids. Germline CDR1 and CDR2: MDHEN and SYDVKM. DNA of the CDR3: TGTGCCAGCAGTTTTGGTGGAGATTCCTACGAGCAGTACTTC. Protein: CASSFGGDSYEQYF.

Written as DNA, the CDR3 is TGTGCCAGCAGTCTCCACCCAAACTATGGCTACACCTTC. Protein sequence: CASSLHPNYGYTF. The chain couples TRBV28 to TRBJ1-2; no clear D. The V gene's germline CDR1 is MDHEN and CDR2 SYDVKM. This CDR3 spans 13 amino acids. The V end lost 5 bases, the J end lost 2 bases, and 9 bases lay between the germline ends.

In its sample, this clone is medium-sized. The chain carries TRBV5-1 and TRBJ1-6; 8 nucleotides agree with TRBD1. V lost 4 bases and J lost 9; bases outside the gene matches: 6. The germline CDR1 and CDR2 sequences are SGHRS and YFSETQ. The CDR3 has 14 residues. CDR3 in DNA: TGCGCCAGCAGCCATGACAGGGGAAGTTCACCCCTCCACTTT. This translates into CASSHDRGSSPLHF.

This clone was counted only a few times. This chain uses TRBV9 with TRBJ1-5; D possibly corresponds to TRBD1 (6 bases). The CDR3 contains 15 residues. CDR1 and CDR2 from the germline V gene are SGDLS and YYNGEE. V was trimmed by 0 bases and J by 4 bases, leaving 11 bases between them. CDR3 region: CASSVGGTPNQPQHF. CDR3 coding DNA: TGTGCCAGCAGCGTAGGAGGGACACCGAATCAGCCCCAGCATTTT.

The J gene is TRBJ1-3, the V gene TRBV19; D call uncertain. V was clipped by 7 bases and J by 0 bases, with 13 bases between them. Germline loops: CDR1 LNHDA, CDR2 SQIVND (reference sequence). This CDR3 has 15 residues. Here the CDR3 DNA reads TGTGCCAGTAATTCTGGTGCGTTCTCTGGAAACACCATATATTTT. Translated, it gives CASNSGAFSGNTIYF.

V and J are TRBV7-8 and TRBJ2-7; 8 bases match TRBD1. The V and J ends lost 5 bases and 2 bases, in that order; junction bases with no gene match: 5. From germline, CDR1 is SGHVS and CDR2 FQNEAQ. The CDR3 is 14 residues long. The CDR3 region has the DNA TGTGCCAGCAGCCGGACAGGGATCCCCTACGAGCAGTACTTC. As protein: CASSRTGIPYEQYF.

The chain links TRBV7-8 to TRBJ2-7; a possible D gene is TRBD2 (5 bases). This CDR3 spans 15 amino acids. V lost 2 bases and J 2 bases, leaving 13 bases between the germline ends. The germline CDR1 and CDR2 sequences are SGHVS and FQNEAQ. Written as DNA, the CDR3 is TGTGCCAGCAGCTTAACTCGGGAAGGGCCCTACGAGCAGTACTTC. Translated: CASSLTREGPYEQYF. Full variable domain (outside the CDR3, taken from reference TRBV7-8 and TRBJ2-7): GAGVSQSPRYKVAKRGQDVALRCDPISGHVSLFWYQQALGQGPEFLTYFQNEAQLDKSGLPSDRFFAERPEGSVSTLKIQRTQQEDSAVYLCASSLTREGPYEQYFGPGTRLTVT.

The genes are TRBV21-1 and TRBJ1-5; TRBD1 was called by the table and not checked on the DNA. TRBV21-1 is flagged as a pseudogene. The length of the CDR3 is 15 residues. The CDR3 nucleotides are TGTGCCAGCAGCCTACAGGGGTATAGCAATCAGCCCCAGCATTTT. It codes for CASSLQGYSNQPQHF.

V and J are TRBV28 and TRBJ2-7; the match to TRBD1 covers 9 bases. The trim removed 3 bases at V and 2 bases at J, leaving 8 bases unmatched. Germline values: CDR1 MDHEN, CDR2 SYDVKM. CDR3 length equals 16 residues. The DNA for the CDR3 is TGTGCCAGCAGTTTGTTACAGGGGGCGATTGCCTACGAGCAGTACTTC. It yields the protein CASSLLQGAIAYEQYF.

In this sample, this clone turned up a few times. J is TRBJ2-3 and V is TRBV5-6; D is undetermined. V was pared by 2 bases and J by 0 bases, with 10 bases between. The CDR3 runs 15 residues. CDR1 is SGHDT and CDR2 is YYEEEE in the germline V gene. The CDR3 loop reads CASSFGVRSTDTQYF. CDR3 bases: TGTGCCAGCAGCTTTGGAGTCCGAAGCACAGATACGCAGTATTTT.

The V call is TRBV2, the J call TRBJ1-1; D is unresolved. The V gene's germline CDR1 is SNHLY and CDR2 FYNNEI. Trimming stripped 6 bases from V and 6 bases from J, with 5 bases between. The CDR3 spans 10 residues. The DNA for the CDR3 is TGTGCCAGCAGGCCGCCTGAAGCTTTCTTT. This encodes CASRPPEAFF. Drawing the rest from reference TRBV2 and TRBJ1-1, the complete variable domain is EPEVTQTPSHQVTQMGQEVILRCVPISNHLYFYWYRQILGQKVEFLVSFYNNEISEKSEIFDDQFSVERPDGSNFTLKIRSTKLEDSAMYFCASRPPEAFFGQGTRLTVV.

The J gene is TRBJ2-7, the V gene TRBV27; D remains unclear. The length of the CDR3 is 14 residues. The germline gives CDR1 MNHEY, CDR2 SMNVEV (reference sequence). The germline V and J ends were trimmed by 2 bases and 0 bases, with 8 bases remaining between them. This CDR3 is CASSLSGSSYEQYF. In nucleotides, the CDR3 is TGTGCCAGCAGTTTAAGTGGCAGCTCCTACGAGCAGTACTTC.

The rearrangement uses TRBV13 and TRBJ2-3; 7 nucleotides agree with TRBD1. Germline-derived CDR1 and CDR2 are PRHDT and FYEKMQ (reference sequence). Trimming removed 2 bases from V and 2 bases from J; junction bases left unmatched: 13. CDR3 length equals 18 residues. CDR3: CASSLKRGRGNPTDTQYF. The CDR3 region has the DNA TGTGCCAGCAGCTTAAAGAGGGGGCGAGGCAATCCCACAGATACGCAGTATTTT.

This clone was seen only once. The gene calls are TRBV7-2 and TRBJ2-3; TRBD2 aligns across 10 bases. This CDR3 comprises 16 residues. V lost 1 base and J lost 9; bases outside the gene matches: 10. Per the germline V gene, CDR1 is SGHTA and CDR2 is FQGNSA. The DNA of the CDR3 is TGTGCCAGCAGCTTAGGGAGCGGGAGGGCCTTCAAAACGCAGTATTTT. Translation: CASSLGSGRAFKTQYF.